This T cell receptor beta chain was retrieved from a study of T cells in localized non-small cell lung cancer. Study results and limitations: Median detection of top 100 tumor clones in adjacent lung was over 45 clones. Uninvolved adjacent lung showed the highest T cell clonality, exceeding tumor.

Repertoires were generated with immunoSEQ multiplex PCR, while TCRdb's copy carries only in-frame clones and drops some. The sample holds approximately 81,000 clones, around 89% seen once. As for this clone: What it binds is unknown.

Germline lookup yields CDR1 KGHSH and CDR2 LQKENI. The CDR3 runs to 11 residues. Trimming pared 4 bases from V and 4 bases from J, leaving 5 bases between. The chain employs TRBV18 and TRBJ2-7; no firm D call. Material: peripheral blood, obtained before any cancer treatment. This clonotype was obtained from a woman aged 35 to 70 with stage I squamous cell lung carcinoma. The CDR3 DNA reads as TGTGCCAGCTCACGTTCGTACGAGCAGTACTTC. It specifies CASSRSYEQYF.